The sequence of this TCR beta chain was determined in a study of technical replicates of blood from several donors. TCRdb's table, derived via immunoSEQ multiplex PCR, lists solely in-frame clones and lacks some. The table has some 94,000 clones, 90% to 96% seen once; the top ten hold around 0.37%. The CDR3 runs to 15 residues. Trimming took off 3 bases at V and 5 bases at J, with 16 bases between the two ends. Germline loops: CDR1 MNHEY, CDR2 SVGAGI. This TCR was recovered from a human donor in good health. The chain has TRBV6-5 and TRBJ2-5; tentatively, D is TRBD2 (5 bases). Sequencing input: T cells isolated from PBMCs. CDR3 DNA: TGTGCCAGCAGTTATGCAGGTCTACGAGGGGAGACCCAGTACTTC. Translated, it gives CASSYAGLRGETQYF.